This TCR beta chain was observed in a study of blood T cell repertoires in COVID-19. Across the study: Acute and convalescent COVID-19 samples came from the United States, Italy and Spain.

This clone occurred once. Clones were read by immunoSEQ multiplex PCR, and TCRdb kept only the in-frame ones, dropping some. This table holds 250,000 to 300,000 clones, less than 90% found once. This CDR3 contains 13 residues. Between the trimmed V and J ends, which lost 6 bases and 5 bases, there was a span of 14 bases. From germline, CDR1 is MNHEY and CDR2 SVGAGI. The chain recombines TRBV6-5 with TRBJ2-7, with a weak D call TRBD2 (5 bases). The sequence derives from a man in his 60s who had recovered from COVID-19. The sample consisted of peripheral blood. The CDR3 spells CASRVQLGHEQYF. The CDR3 DNA reads as TGTGCCAGCAGAGTCCAACTAGGTCACGAGCAGTACTTC.